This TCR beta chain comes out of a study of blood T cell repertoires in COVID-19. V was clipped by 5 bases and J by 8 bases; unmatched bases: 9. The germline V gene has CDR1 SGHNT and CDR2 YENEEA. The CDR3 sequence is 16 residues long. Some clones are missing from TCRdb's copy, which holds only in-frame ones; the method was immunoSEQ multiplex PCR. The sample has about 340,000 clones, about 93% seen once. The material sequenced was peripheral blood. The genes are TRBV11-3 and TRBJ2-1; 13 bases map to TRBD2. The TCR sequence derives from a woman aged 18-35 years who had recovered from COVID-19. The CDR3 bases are TGTGCCAGCAGCCCCAGGACTAGCGGGAGTCTAGATGAGCAGTTCTTC. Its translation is CASSPRTSGSLDEQFF. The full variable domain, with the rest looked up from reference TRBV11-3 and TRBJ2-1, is EAGVVQSPRYKIIEKKQPVAFWCNPISGHNTLYWYLQNLGQGPELLIRYENEEAVDDSQLPKDRFSAERLKGVDSTLKIQPAELGDSAVYLCASSPRTSGSLDEQFFGPGTRLTVL.